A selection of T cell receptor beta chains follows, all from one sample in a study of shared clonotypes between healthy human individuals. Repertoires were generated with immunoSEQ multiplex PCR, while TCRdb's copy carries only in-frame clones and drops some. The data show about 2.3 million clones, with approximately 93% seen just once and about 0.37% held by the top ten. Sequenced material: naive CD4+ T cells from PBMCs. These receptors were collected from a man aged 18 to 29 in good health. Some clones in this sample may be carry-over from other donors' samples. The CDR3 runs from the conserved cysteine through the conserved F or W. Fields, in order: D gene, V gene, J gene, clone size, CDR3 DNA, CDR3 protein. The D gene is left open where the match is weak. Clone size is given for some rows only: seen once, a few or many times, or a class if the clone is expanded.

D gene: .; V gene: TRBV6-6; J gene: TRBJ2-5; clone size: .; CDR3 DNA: TGTGCCAGCATACCCCCCGGTACGGAGACCCAGTACTTC; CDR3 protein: CASIPPGTETQYF
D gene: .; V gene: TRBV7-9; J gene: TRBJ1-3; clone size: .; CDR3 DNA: TGTGCCAGCAGCGACAGATTCAGCTCTGGAAACACCATATATTTT; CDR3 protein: CASSDRFSSGNTIYF
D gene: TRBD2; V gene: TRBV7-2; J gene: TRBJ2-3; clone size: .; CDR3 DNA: TGTGCCAGCGGTAGCGGGAGAATGAATACGCAGTATTTT; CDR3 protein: CASGSGRMNTQYF
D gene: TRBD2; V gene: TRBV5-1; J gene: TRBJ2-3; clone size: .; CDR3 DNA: TGCGCCAGCAGCCCCTTTATAGCGGGAGGTGTCGCGTTAGATACGCAGTATTTT; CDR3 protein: CASSPFIAGGVALDTQYF
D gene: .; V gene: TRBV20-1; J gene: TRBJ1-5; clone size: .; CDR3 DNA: TGCAGTGCTCGAGGTTACCAGCCCCAGCATTTT; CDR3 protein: CSARGYQPQHF
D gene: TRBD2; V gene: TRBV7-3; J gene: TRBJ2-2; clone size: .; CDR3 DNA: TGTGCCAGCAGCTTAGGCGGGGGAAGTTCCGGGGAGCTGTTTTTT; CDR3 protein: CASSLGGGSSGELFF
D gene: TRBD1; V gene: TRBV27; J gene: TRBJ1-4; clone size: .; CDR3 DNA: TGTGCCAGCAGTGACCTTCGGACAGGTGCTAATGAAAAACTGTTTTTT; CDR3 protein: CASSDLRTGANEKLFF
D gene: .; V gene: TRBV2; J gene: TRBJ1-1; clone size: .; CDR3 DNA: TGTGCCAGCAGCCTTCAGGTGAACACTGAAGCTTTCTTT; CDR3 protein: CASSLQVNTEAFF
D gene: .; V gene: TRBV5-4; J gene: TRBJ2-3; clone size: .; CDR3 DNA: TGTGCCAGCAGCTTGGAGGGGTTAAACACAGATACGCAGTATTTT; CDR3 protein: CASSLEGLNTDTQYF
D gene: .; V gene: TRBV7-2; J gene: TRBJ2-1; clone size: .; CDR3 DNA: TGTGCCAAAGGGATCAGCGGGACATACAATGAGCAGTTCTTC; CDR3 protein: CAKGISGTYNEQFF
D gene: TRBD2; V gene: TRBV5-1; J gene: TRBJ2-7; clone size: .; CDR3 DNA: TGCGCCAGCAGCCCCCGGGGGACTAGCGGGATTTACGAGCAGTACTTC; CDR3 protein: CASSPRGTSGIYEQYF
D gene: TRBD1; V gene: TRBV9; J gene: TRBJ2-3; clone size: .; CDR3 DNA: TGTGCCAGCAGCGTAAAGACAGGGGTCAGCACAGATACGCAGTATTTT; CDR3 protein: CASSVKTGVSTDTQYF
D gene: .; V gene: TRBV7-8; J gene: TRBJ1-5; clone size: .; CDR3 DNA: TGTGCCAGCAGCTTAGCTCCTGGACGGATAAATCAGCCCCAGCATTTT; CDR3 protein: CASSLAPGRINQPQHF
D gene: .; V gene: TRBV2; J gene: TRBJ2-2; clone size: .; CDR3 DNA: TGTGCCAGCAGGTCCACTTACACCGGGGAGCTGTTTTTT; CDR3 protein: CASRSTYTGELFF
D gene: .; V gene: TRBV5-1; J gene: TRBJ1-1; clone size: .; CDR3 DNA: TGCGCCAGCAGCTTAGGGCCATTCGGTCAACCGGGAACAACTGAAGCTTTCTTT; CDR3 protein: CASSLGPFGQPGTTEAFF
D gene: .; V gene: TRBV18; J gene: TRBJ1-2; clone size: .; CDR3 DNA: TGTGCCAGCTCACCGCAGGGATATGGCTACACCTTC; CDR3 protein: CASSPQGYGYTF
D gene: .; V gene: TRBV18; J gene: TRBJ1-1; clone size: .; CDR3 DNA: TGTGCCAGCTCACCCCTGGCAGGAATTGCTGAAGCTTTCTTT; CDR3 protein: CASSPLAGIAEAFF
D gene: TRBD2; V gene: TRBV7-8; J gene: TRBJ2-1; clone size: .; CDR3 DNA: TGTGCCAGCAGCTTAGGGGCTAGCGGAAACAATGAGCAGTTCTTC; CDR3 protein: CASSLGASGNNEQFF
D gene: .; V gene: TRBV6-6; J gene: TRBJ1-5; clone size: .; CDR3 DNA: TGTGCCAGCAGTCAAAGGACAGTCAATCAGCCCCAGCATTTT; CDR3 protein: CASSQRTVNQPQHF
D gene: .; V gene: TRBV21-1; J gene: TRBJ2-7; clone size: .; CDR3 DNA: TGTGCCAGCAGCAAAAGGGACAGGAACTACGAGCAGTACTTC; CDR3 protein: CASSKRDRNYEQYF
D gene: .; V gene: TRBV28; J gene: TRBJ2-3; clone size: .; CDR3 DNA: TGTGCCAGCAGTTTCAACAGGGCTCATGATACGCAGTATTTT; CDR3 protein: CASSFNRAHDTQYF
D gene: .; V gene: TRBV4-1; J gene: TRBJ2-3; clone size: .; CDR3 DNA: TGCGCCAGCAGCCAAGCGCCCGCAGATACGCAGTATTTT; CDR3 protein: CASSQAPADTQYF
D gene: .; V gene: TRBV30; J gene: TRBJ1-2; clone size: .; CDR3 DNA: TGTGCCTGGAGTGGCAACAGGGATGGCTACACCTTC; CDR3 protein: CAWSGNRDGYTF
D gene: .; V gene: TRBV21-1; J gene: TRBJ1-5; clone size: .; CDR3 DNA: TGTGCCATCACACCCAAAGATCAGCCCCAGCATTTT; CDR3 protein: CAITPKDQPQHF
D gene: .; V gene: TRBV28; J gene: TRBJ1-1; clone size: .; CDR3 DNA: TGTGCCAGCAGTTTACCAGGGGCCTCGAACACTGAAGCTTTCTTT; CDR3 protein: CASSLPGASNTEAFF
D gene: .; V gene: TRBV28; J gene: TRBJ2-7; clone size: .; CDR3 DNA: TGTGCCAGCATGAGTCCCACGCCCTACGAGCAGTACTTC; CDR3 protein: CASMSPTPYEQYF
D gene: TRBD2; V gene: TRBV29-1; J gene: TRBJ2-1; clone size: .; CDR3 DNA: TGCAGCGCCCGGGGGACTAGCGGGTTTAATGAGCAGTTCTTC; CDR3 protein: CSARGTSGFNEQFF
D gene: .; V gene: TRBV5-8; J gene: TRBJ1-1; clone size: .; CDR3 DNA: TGTGCCAGCAGCTTGTTGGGGGCCACTGAAGCTTTCTTT; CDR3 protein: CASSLLGATEAFF
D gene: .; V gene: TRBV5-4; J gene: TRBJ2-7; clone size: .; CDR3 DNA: TGTGCCAGCAGCTTGAAACAGGGTGGGTACGAGCAGTACTTC; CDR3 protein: CASSLKQGGYEQYF
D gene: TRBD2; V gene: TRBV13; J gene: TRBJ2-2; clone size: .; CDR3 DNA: TGTGCCAGCAGCCGAAGAAGCGGGAGTGGCACCGGGGAGCTGTTTTTT; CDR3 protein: CASSRRSGSGTGELFF
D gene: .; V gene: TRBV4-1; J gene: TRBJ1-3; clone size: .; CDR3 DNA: TGCGCCAGCAGCCAACCCCACGGGCCGACCTCTGGAAACACCATATATTTT; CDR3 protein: CASSQPHGPTSGNTIYF
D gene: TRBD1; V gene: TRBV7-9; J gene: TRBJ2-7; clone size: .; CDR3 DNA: TGTGCCAGCAACACACCGGGACAGGGGGCGGGCGAGCAGTACTTC; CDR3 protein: CASNTPGQGAGEQYF
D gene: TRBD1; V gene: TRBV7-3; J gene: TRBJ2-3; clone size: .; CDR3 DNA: TGTGCCAGCAGCCGCCGGGACAGGGGGCTTGGAGATACGCAGTATTTT; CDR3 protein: CASSRRDRGLGDTQYF
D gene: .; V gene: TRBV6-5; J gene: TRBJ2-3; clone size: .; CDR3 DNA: TGTGCCAGCAGTTACACGACTAGGGCTACAGATACGCAGTATTTT; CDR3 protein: CASSYTTRATDTQYF
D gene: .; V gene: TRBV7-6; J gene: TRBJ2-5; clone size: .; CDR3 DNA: TGTGCCAGCAGCTTGGGAATTGGGGGCAGGGAGACCCAGTACTTC; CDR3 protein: CASSLGIGGRETQYF
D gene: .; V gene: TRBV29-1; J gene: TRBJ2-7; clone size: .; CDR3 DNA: TGCAGCTCAGGGGATGTTGGTGGTGAGCAGTACTTC; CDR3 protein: CSSGDVGGEQYF
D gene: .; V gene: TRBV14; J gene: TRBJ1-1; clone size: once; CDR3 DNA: TGTGCCAGCAGTCTTACACTGAACACTGAAGCTTTCTTT; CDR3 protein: CASSLTLNTEAFF
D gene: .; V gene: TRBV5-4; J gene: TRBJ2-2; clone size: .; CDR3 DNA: TGTGCCAGCAGCTCCCGAAACACCGGGGAGCTGTTTTTT; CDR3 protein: CASSSRNTGELFF
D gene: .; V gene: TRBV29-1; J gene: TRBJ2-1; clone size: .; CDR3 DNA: TGCAGCGTTGACGGCGGGAAGAGAAATGAGCAGTTCTTC; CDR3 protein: CSVDGGKRNEQFF
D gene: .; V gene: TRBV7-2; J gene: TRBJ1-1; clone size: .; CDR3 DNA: TGTGCCAGCAGCTTGTTAAACCTGAACACTGAAGCTTTCTTT; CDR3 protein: CASSLLNLNTEAFF
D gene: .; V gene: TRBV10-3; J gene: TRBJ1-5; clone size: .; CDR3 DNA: TGTGCCATAAGATACGCCCCCGGGAATCAGCCCCAGCATTTT; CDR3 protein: CAIRYAPGNQPQHF
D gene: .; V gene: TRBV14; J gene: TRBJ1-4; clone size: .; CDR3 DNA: TGTGCCAGCAGCCAACGGCAGTATGAAAAACTGTTTTTT; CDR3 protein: CASSQRQYEKLFF